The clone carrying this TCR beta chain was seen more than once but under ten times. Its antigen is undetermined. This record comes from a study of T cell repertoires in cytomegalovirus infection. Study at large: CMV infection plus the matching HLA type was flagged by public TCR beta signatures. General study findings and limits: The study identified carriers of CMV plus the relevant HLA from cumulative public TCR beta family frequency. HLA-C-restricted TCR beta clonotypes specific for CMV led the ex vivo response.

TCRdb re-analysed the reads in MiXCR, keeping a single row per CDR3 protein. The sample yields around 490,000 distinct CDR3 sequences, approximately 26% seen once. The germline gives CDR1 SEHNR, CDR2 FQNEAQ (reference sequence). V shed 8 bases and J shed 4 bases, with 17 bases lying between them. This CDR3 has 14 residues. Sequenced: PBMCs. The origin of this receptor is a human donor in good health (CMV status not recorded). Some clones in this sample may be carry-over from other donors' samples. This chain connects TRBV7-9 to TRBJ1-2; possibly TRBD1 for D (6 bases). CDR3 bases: TGTGCCAGCGCCTGGGGGGCTAATAGCTATGGCTACACCTTC. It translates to CASAWGANSYGYTF.